These 22 T cell receptor beta chains originate from one sample sequenced in a study of T cell clonotyping in hematopoietic cell transplantation. Repertoires were generated with immunoSEQ multiplex PCR, while TCRdb's copy carries only in-frame clones and drops some. The table lists around 1,900 clones, around 79% of them singletons. Sample: peripheral blood mononuclear cells, taken 30 days after allogeneic stem cell transplant. The receptors here all came from a male patient aged 50 or older who had an allogeneic stem cell transplant from an unrelated donor, so the T cells may come from the graft donor. Some clones in this sample may be carry-over from other donors' samples.

The rearrangement joins TRBV15 to TRBJ2-7; 8 bases agree with TRBD2. CDR1 LNHNV and CDR2 YYDKDF come from the germline V gene (reference sequence). The V and J ends lost 5 bases and 2 bases, in that order; junction bases with no gene match: 8. This CDR3 has 15 amino acids. The CDR3 loop is CATSRGGTPAYEQYF. The CDR3 DNA is TGTGCCACCAGCCGGGGGGGGACACCGGCCTACGAGCAGTACTTC.

To note about this clone: The same CDR3 arises from other DNA sequences in this sample as well. This sequence joins TRBV30 and TRBJ1-1; D ambiguous. The V gene's germline CDR1 is GTSNPN and CDR2 SVGIG (reference sequence). The CDR3 spans 11 residues. V shed 0 bases and J shed 7 bases, with 6 bases lying between them. The CDR3 DNA reads TGTGCCTGGAGTGTACTCAGTGAAGCTTTCTTT. Amino acid sequence: CAWSVLSEAFF.

This chain joins TRBV27 and TRBJ2-1, with D perhaps matching TRBD1 (5 bases). The CDR3 is 16 residues long. Per germline, CDR1 MNHEY and CDR2 SMNVEV (reference sequence). The ends were cut back, 5 bases at V and 0 bases at J, with 14 bases in the middle. The CDR3: CASSRTVRDSYNEQFF. CDR3 DNA: TGTGCCAGCAGTCGAACCGTCAGGGACTCCTACAATGAGCAGTTCTTC.

In this sample, this clone turned up once. This chain uses TRBV13 with TRBJ1-1; D call uncertain. This CDR3 contains 13 residues. V lost 1 base to trimming and J lost 4 bases, with 7 bases between them. Germline assignment: CDR1 PRHDT and CDR2 FYEKMQ (reference sequence). The CDR3 spells CASSLDVGTEAFF. CDR3 in DNA: TGTGCCAGCAGCTTAGATGTGGGCACTGAAGCTTTCTTT. Combining the CDR3 with reference TRBV13 and TRBJ1-1 gives the whole variable domain AAGVIQSPRHLIKEKRETATLKCYPIPRHDTVYWYQQGPGQDPQFLISFYEKMQSDKGSIPDRFSAQQFSDYHSELNMSSLELGDSALYFCASSLDVGTEAFFGQGTRLTVV.

The chain employs TRBV6-5 and TRBJ2-1, with 12 bases matching TRBD2. With V trimmed by 10 bases and J by 8 bases, 12 bases remained unmatched. Germline CDR1 is MNHEY and CDR2 is SVGAGI. This CDR3 is 15 amino acids long. The CDR3: CATKILAGGIYEQFF. CDR3 nucleotides: TGTGCCACCAAGATACTAGCGGGAGGTATATATGAGCAGTTCTTC.

This clone was seen a single time. The chain couples TRBV5-4 to TRBJ2-2; 10 bases line up with TRBD2. V shed 4 bases and J 5 bases; nucleotides not matched to a gene: 8. CDR3 length: 16 amino acids. Per the germline V gene, CDR1 is SGHNT and CDR2 is YYREEE (reference sequence). CDR3 protein: CASSPGRGLATGELFF. The CDR3 DNA reads as TGTGCCAGCAGCCCCGGGCGGGGACTAGCGACCGGGGAGCTGTTTTTT.

V and J are TRBV7-2 and TRBJ1-2; a possible D gene is TRBD1 (6 bases). The germline V gene encodes CDR1 SGHTA and CDR2 FQGNSA. Trimming took off 5 bases at V and 5 bases at J, with 24 bases between the two ends. The CDR3 has 17 amino acids. Here the CDR3 reads CASSTTHTQGTEYGYTF. The DNA of the CDR3 is TGTGCCAGCAGCACCACGCACACCCAGGGGACTGAATATGGCTACACCTTC.

The rearrangement uses TRBV5-4 and TRBJ2-3; D is unclear. This CDR3 is built from 14 residues. Germline V lookup: CDR1 SGHNT, CDR2 YYREEE (reference sequence). V gave up 4 bases and J gave up 3 bases, with 12 bases separating them. In DNA, the CDR3 is TGTGCCAGCAGCCCGGTCCCGGCTACAGATACGCAGTATTTT. Its protein is CASSPVPATDTQYF.

Comment on this clone: Other DNA variants within this sample encode the same CDR3. The chain combines TRBV7-2 with TRBJ1-5, with 9 positions matching TRBD1. After removal of 3 bases from V and 6 bases from J, the junction contained 9 bases not matched to a gene. Germline assignment: CDR1 SGHTA and CDR2 FQGNSA. CDR3 length equals 16 residues. CDR3 sequence (DNA): TGTGCCAGCAGCTTGACCGGTACAGGGGGCCGTCAGCCCCAGCATTTT. Protein sequence: CASSLTGTGGRQPQHF.

The chain joins TRBV6-5 to TRBJ1-4; D gene uncertain. Germline V gene data show CDR1 as MNHEY and CDR2 as SVGAGI. This CDR3 has 13 residues. V was pared by 2 bases and J by 6 bases, with 7 bases between. In DNA form, the CDR3 reads TGTGCCAGCAGTTACGGAGGACATGAAAAACTGTTTTTT. This gives the protein CASSYGGHEKLFF.

The sample holds a few counts of this clone. The chain carries TRBV11-2 and TRBJ2-7; TRBD2 aligns across 11 bases. The CDR3 contains 16 residues. Looked up from germline, CDR1 is SGHAT and CDR2 is FQNNGV. Germline trimming cut 5 bases from V and 4 bases from J; bases unmatched to any gene: 10. CDR3 nucleotides: TGTGCCAGCAGCCCACCCCCGGGACTAGCGGATTACGAGCAGTACTTC. Protein: CASSPPPGLADYEQYF.

This clone was seen only a few times. The chain links TRBV7-9 to TRBJ2-7; the D is unclear. The CDR3 runs 15 residues. Germline V gives CDR1 SEHNR, CDR2 FQNEAQ (reference sequence). V was trimmed by 0 bases and J by 5 bases, leaving 14 bases between them. The CDR3 DNA reads as TGTGCCAGCAGCTTAGCGAAGGGTCTGGTTCACGAGCAGTACTTC. Its translation is CASSLAKGLVHEQYF.

J is TRBJ2-3 and V is TRBV10-2; 11 bases fit TRBD1. The CDR3 sequence is 15 residues long. The V segment lost 8 bases and the J segment 4 bases; nucleotides outside the gene matches: 8. Germline CDR1 WSHSY, CDR2 SAAADI. Here the CDR3 reads CASLLRDRGSDTQYF. CDR3 in DNA: TGCGCCAGCTTACTCAGGGACAGGGGGTCAGATACGCAGTATTTT.

There are a few counts of this clone. The chain uses TRBV5-4 and TRBJ2-2; 7 bases agree with TRBD1. CDR1 is SGHNT, CDR2 YYREEE, per germline (reference sequence). The CDR3 totals 14 residues. J lost 5 bases, V lost 4 bases, and 5 bases had no gene match. The CDR3: CASSLYRGTGELFF. The CDR3 bases are TGTGCCAGCAGCCTATACAGGGGAACCGGGGAGCTGTTTTTT.

The V call is TRBV5-6, the J call TRBJ2-1; 10 bases are a match to TRBD1. The CDR3 is made up of 15 amino acids. The germline CDR1 and CDR2 sequences are SGHDT and YYEEEE. V was clipped by 2 bases and J by 6 bases; unmatched bases: 5. The CDR3 reads CASSLPGQGSNEQFF. The CDR3 nucleotides are TGTGCCAGCAGCTTACCGGGACAGGGGTCCAATGAGCAGTTCTTC. Using reference TRBV5-6 and TRBJ2-1 for the parts outside the CDR3, the full variable domain is DAGVTQSPTHLIKTRGQQVTLRCSPKSGHDTVSWYQQALGQGPQFIFQYYEEEERQRGNFPDRFSGHQFPNYSSELNVNALLLGDSALYLCASSLPGQGSNEQFFGPGTRLTVL.

The CDR3 DNA reads as TGTGCCAGCAGTGACCGGGAGCGGGCGATGAACACTGAAGCTTTCTTT. Its protein is CASSDRERAMNTEAFF. The chain is built from TRBV25-1 and TRBJ1-1; no firm D call. CDR1 and CDR2 from the germline V gene are MGHDK and SYGVNS. CDR3 length: 16 residues. The V gene lost 3 bases and the J gene lost 0 bases, with 14 bases spanning the gap.

The chain couples TRBV7-6 to TRBJ1-3; D unclear. From germline, CDR1 is SGHVS and CDR2 FNYEAQ. This CDR3 region has 12 residues. Trimming took off 10 bases at V and 2 bases at J, with 9 bases between the two ends. Here the CDR3 reads CATSGTGNTIYF. The CDR3 nucleotides are TGTGCCACCTCCGGAACTGGAAACACCATATATTTT.

This clone occurred once. The chain has TRBV6-1 and TRBJ1-6, with D possibly being TRBD1 (5 bases). Germline V gene data show CDR1 as MNHNS and CDR2 as SASEGT. Trimming shortened V by 7 bases and J by 3 bases, and 13 bases separated the two germline ends. The CDR3 has 15 residues. The CDR3 nucleotides read TGTGCCAGCACTTGGAAGGGACTCTATAATTCACCCCTCCACTTT. Translated: CASTWKGLYNSPLHF.

This clone showed up just once. CDR3 in amino acids: CSVAVGLNTEAFF. DNA for the CDR3: TGCAGCGTTGCGGTCGGTCTCAACACTGAAGCTTTCTTT. V gene TRBV29-1 combines with J gene TRBJ1-1; D remains unclear. This CDR3 is built from 13 residues. Per germline, CDR1 SQVTM and CDR2 ANQGSEA. V was cut by 4 bases and J by 2 bases, with 11 bases left in between.

The chain joins TRBV11-2 to TRBJ2-7, with 12 bases aligning to TRBD2. The CDR3 covers 15 residues. Germline V lookup: CDR1 SGHAT, CDR2 FQNNGV. V was pared by 4 bases and J by 7 bases, with 8 bases of the junction left unmatched. The CDR3 region is CASSYLAGGPREQYF. CDR3 nucleotides: TGTGCCAGCAGCTATCTAGCGGGAGGGCCTCGGGAGCAGTACTTC.

This clone showed up just a few times. The genes are TRBV7-2 and TRBJ1-5; TRBD1 matches at 11 bases. The germline V gene encodes CDR1 SGHTA and CDR2 FQGNSA. J gave up 6 bases and V 5 bases, and 9 bases lay outside the gene matches. The CDR3 totals 16 residues. The CDR3 loop is CASSITGTGGRQPQHF. DNA for the CDR3: TGTGCCAGCAGCATCACCGGGACAGGGGGACGTCAGCCCCAGCATTTT.

This chain links TRBV7-2 with TRBJ2-1, with 9 bases matching TRBD2. Germline assignment: CDR1 SGHTA and CDR2 FQGNSA. The CDR3 consists of 17 residues. J gave up 4 bases and V 0 bases, and 7 bases lay outside the gene matches. CDR3: CASSLAVAGGGYNEQFF. As DNA, the CDR3 is TGTGCCAGCAGCTTAGCCGTGGCGGGAGGGGGGTACAATGAGCAGTTCTTC. Filled out from reference TRBV7-2 and TRBJ2-1, the complete variable domain reads GAGVSQSPSNKVTEKGKDVELRCDPISGHTALYWYRQSLGQGLEFLIYFQGNSAPDKSGLPSDRFSAERTGGSVSTLTIQRTQQEDSAVYLCASSLAVAGGGYNEQFFGPGTRLTVL.